Here is one TCR beta chain with its context. Antigen specificity is unknown. Each CDR3 protein is one row after TCRdb ran MiXCR on the reads. The table records roughly 130,000 distinct CDR3 sequences, 24% of them present only once. The data are from a study of T cell repertoires in cytomegalovirus infection. Study overall: CMV infection plus the matching HLA type was flagged by public TCR beta signatures. Findings and limits, study-wide: Across the ex vivo response, the dominant clonotypes were HLA-C-restricted CMV-specific TCR beta clonotypes.

Between the trimmed V and J ends, which lost 8 bases and 5 bases, there was a span of 16 bases. This CDR3 spans 13 amino acids. The V call is TRBV5-3, the J call TRBJ1-2, with a weak D call TRBD1 (5 bases). TRBV5-3 is reported as an ORF; its role is uncertain. This clonotype was sampled from a human donor in good health (CMV status not recorded). Some clones in this sample may be carry-over from other donors' samples. Sequenced sample: PBMCs, sequenced either directly or after in vitro stimulation (not recorded which). The CDR3 DNA sequence: TGTGCCAGCAGCGCAGGGACGGAATATGGCTACACCTTC. Protein: CASSAGTEYGYTF.